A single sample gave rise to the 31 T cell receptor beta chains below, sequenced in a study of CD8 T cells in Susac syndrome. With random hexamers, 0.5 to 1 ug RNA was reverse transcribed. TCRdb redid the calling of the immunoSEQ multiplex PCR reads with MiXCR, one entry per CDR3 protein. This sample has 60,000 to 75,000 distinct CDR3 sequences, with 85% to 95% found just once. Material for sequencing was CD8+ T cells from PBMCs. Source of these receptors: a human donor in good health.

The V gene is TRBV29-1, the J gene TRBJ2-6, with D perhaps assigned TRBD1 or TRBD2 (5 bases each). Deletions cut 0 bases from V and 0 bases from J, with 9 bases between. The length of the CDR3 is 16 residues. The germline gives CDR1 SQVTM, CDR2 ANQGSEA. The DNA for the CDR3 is TGCAGCGTTGAAGACAGGGAGAGCTCTGGGGCCAACGTCCTGACTTTC. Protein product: CSVEDRESSGANVLTF.

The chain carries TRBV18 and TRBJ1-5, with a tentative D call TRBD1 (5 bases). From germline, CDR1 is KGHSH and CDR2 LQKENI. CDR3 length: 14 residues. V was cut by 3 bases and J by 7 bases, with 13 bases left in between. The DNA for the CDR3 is TGTGCCAGCTCACCGAATCCCGGGGACCAGCCCCAGCATTTT. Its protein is CASSPNPGDQPQHF.

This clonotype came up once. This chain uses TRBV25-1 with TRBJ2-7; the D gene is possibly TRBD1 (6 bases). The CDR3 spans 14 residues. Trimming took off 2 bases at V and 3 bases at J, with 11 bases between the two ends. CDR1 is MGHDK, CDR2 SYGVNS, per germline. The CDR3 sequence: CASSERGNLYEQYF. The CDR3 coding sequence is TGTGCCAGCAGTGAAAGGGGGAATCTCTACGAGCAGTACTTC.

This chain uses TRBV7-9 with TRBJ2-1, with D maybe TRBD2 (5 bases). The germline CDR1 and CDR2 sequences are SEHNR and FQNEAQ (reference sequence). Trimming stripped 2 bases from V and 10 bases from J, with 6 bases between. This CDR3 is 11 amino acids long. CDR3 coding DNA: TGTGCCAGCAGCTTACCGGGGGAGCAGTTCTTC. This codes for CASSLPGEQFF.

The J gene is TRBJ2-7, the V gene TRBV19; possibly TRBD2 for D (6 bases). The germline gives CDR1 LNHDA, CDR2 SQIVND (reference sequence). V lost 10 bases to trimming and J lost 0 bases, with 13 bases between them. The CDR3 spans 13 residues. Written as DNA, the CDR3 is TGTGCCACCTCCGCGGGGCCCTCCTACGAGCAGTACTTC. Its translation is CATSAGPSYEQYF. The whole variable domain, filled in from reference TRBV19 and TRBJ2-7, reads DGGITQSPKYLFRKEGQNVTLSCEQNLNHDAMYWYRQDPGQGLRLIYYSQIVNDFQKGDIAEGYSVSREKKESFPLTVTSAQKNPTAFYLCATSAGPSYEQYFGPGTRLTVT.

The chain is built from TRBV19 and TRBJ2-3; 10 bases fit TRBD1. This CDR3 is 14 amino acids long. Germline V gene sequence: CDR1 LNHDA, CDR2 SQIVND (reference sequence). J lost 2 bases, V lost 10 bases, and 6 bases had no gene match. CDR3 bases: TGTGCCACCACGACAGGGGGCCACACAGATACGCAGTATTTT. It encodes CATTTGGHTDTQYF.

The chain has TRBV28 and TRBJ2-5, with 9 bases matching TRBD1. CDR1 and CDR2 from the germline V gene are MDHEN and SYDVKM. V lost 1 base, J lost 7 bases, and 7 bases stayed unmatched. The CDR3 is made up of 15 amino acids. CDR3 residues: CASSLSWTGDGTQYF. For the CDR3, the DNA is TGTGCCAGCAGTTTATCGTGGACAGGGGACGGGACCCAGTACTTC.

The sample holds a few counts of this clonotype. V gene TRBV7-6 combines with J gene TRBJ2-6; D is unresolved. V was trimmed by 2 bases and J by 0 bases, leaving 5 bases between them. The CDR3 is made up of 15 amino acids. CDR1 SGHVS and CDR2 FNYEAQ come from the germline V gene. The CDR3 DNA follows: TGTGCCAGCAGCTTACAGAGCTCTGGGGCCAACGTCCTGACTTTC. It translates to CASSLQSSGANVLTF.

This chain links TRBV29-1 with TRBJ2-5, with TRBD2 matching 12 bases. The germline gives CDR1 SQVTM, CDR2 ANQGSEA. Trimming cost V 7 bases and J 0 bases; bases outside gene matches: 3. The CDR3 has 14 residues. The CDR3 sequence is CSGLAGGNQETQYF. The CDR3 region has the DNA TGCAGCGGTCTAGCGGGGGGGAACCAAGAGACCCAGTACTTC.

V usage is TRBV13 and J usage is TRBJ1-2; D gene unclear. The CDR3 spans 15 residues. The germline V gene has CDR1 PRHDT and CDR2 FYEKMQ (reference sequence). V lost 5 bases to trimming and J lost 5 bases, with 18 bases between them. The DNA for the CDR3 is TGTGCCAGCAGCACCCGAGAAGCGGGCGGGTATGGCTACACCTTC. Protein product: CASSTREAGGYGYTF.

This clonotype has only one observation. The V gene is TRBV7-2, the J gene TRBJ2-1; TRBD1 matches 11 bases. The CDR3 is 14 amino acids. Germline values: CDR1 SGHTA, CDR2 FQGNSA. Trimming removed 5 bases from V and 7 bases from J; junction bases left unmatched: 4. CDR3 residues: CASSPWDRGNEQFF. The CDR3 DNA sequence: TGTGCCAGCAGCCCATGGGACAGGGGGAATGAGCAGTTCTTC. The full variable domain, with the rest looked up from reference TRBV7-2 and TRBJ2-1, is GAGVSQSPSNKVTEKGKDVELRCDPISGHTALYWYRQSLGQGLEFLIYFQGNSAPDKSGLPSDRFSAERTGGSVSTLTIQRTQQEDSAVYLCASSPWDRGNEQFFGPGTRLTVL.

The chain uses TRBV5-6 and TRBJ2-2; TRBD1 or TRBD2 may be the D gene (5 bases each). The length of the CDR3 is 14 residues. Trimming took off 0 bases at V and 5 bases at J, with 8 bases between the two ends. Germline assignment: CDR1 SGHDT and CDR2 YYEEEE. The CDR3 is CASSLVGETGELFF. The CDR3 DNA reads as TGTGCCAGCAGCTTGGTGGGGGAAACCGGGGAGCTGTTTTTT.

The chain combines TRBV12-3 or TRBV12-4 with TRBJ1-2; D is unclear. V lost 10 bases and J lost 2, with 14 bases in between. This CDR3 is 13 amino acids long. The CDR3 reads CATTLIGNYGYTF. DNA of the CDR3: TGTGCCACCACTCTCATTGGCAACTATGGCTACACCTTC.

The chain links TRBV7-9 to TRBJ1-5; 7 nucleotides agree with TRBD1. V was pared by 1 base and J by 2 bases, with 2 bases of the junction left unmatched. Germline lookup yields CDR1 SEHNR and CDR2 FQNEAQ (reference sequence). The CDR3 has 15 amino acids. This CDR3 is CASSLDGQGNQPQHF. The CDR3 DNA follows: TGTGCCAGCAGCTTAGACGGACAGGGCAATCAGCCCCAGCATTTT.

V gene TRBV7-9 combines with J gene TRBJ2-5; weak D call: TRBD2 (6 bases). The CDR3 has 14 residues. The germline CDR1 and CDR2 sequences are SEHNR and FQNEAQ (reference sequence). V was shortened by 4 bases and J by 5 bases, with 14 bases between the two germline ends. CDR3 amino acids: CASSSGPSGETQYF. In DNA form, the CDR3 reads TGTGCCAGCAGCTCGGGTCCAAGCGGGGAGACCCAGTACTTC.

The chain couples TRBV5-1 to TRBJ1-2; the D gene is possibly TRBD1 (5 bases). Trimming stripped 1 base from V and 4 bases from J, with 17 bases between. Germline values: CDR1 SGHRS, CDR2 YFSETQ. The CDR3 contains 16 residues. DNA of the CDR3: TGCGCCAGCAGCTTGCGGGGGGACTTCCCCACCTATGGCTACACCTTC. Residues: CASSLRGDFPTYGYTF.

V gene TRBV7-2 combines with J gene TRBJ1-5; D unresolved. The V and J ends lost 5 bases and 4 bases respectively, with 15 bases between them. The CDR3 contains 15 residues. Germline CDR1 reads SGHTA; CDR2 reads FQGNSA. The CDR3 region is CASSPDGRRNQPQHF. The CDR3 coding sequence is TGTGCCAGCAGCCCTGACGGAAGGAGAAATCAGCCCCAGCATTTT.

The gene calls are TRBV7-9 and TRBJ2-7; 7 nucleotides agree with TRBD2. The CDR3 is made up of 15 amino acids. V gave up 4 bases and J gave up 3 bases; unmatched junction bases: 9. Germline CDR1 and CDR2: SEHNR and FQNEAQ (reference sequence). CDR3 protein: CASSSPDGGFYEQYF. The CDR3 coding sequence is TGTGCCAGCAGCTCACCCGACGGGGGGTTCTACGAGCAGTACTTC.

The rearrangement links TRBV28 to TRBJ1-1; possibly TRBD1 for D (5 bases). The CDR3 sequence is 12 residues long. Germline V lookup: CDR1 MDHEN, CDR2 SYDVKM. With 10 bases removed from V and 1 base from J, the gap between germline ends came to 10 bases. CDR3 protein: CAIGTSNTEAFF. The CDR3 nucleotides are TGTGCCATCGGGACCTCGAACACTGAAGCTTTCTTT.

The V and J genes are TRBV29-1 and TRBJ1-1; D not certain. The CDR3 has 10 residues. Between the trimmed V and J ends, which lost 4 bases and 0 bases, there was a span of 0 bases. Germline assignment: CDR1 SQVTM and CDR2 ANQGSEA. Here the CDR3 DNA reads TGCAGCGTTGTGAACACTGAAGCTTTCTTT. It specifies CSVVNTEAFF.

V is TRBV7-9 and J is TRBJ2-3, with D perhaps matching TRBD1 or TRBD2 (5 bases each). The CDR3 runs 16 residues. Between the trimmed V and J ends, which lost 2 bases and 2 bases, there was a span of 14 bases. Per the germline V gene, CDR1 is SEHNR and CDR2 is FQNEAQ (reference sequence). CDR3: CASSLSSSGPTDTQYF. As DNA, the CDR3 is TGTGCCAGCAGCTTAAGCTCCTCGGGGCCCACAGATACGCAGTATTTT.

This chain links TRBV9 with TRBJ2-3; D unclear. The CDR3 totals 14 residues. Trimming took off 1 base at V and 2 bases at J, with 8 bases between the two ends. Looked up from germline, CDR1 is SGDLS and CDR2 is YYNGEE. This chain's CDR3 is CASSVKGLTDTQYF. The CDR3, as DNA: TGTGCCAGCAGCGTAAAAGGGCTCACAGATACGCAGTATTTT.

The CDR3 DNA sequence: TGTGCCAGCAGTCCTCAGAGGGGGATGGGGGAGACCCAGTACTTC. This translates into CASSPQRGMGETQYF. V usage is TRBV28 and J usage is TRBJ2-5, with a possible D match to TRBD1 (6 bases). This CDR3 is 15 amino acids long. CDR1 and CDR2 from the germline V gene are MDHEN and SYDVKM. Trimming pared 5 bases from V and 5 bases from J, leaving 18 bases between.

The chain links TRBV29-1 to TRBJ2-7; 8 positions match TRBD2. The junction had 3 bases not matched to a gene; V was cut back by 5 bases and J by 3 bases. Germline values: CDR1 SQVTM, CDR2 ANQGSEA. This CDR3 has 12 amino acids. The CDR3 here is CSVPGGGYEQYF. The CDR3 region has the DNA TGCAGCGTTCCCGGGGGGGGCTACGAGCAGTACTTC.

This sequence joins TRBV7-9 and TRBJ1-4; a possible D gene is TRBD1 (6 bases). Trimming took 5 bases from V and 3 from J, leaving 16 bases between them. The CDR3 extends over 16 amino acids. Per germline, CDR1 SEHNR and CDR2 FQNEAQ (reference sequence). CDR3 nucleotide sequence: TGTGCCAGCAGCCCCGCCGGGGGCGATGCTAATGAAAAACTGTTTTTT. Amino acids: CASSPAGGDANEKLFF.

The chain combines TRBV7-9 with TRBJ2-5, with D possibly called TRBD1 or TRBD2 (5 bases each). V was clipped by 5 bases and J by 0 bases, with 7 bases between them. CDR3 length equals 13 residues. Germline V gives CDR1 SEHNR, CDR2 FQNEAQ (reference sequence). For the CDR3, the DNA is TGTGCCAGCAGCGGGGGTTACCAAGAGACCCAGTACTTC. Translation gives CASSGGYQETQYF.

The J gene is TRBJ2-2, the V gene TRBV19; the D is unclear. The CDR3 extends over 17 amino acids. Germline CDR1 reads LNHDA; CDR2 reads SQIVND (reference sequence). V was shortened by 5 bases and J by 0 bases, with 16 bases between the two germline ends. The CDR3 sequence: CASSYLPRGANTGELFF. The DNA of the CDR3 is TGTGCCAGTAGTTACCTACCGAGAGGCGCGAACACCGGGGAGCTGTTTTTT.

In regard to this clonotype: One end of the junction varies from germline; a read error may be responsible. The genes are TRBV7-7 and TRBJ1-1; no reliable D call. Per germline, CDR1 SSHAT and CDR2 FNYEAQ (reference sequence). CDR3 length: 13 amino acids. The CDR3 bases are TGTGCTAGCAGTCTCACGCTGAACACTGAAGCTTTCTTT. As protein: CASSLTLNTEAFF.

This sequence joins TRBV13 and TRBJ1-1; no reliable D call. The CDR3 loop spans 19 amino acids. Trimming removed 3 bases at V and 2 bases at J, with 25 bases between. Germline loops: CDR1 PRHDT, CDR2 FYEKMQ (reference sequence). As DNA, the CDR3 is TGTGCCAGCAGCTTCTTGGACCGGCGTACCGTCGGGATAAACACTGAAGCTTTCTTT. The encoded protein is CASSFLDRRTVGINTEAFF.

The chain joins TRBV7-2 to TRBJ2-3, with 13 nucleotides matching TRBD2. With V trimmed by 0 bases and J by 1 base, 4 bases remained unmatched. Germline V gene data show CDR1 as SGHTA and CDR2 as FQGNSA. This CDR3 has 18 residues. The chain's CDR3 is CASSLALAGGPGTDTQYF. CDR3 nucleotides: TGTGCCAGCAGCTTAGCACTAGCGGGGGGGCCAGGCACAGATACGCAGTATTTT. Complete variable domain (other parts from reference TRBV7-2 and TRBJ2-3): GAGVSQSPSNKVTEKGKDVELRCDPISGHTALYWYRQSLGQGLEFLIYFQGNSAPDKSGLPSDRFSAERTGGSVSTLTIQRTQQEDSAVYLCASSLALAGGPGTDTQYFGPGTRLTVL.

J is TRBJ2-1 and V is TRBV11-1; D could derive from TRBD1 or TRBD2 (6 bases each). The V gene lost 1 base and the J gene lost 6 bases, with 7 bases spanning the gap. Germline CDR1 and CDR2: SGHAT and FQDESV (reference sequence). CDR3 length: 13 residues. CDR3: CASSLEGGNEQFF. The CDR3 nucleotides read TGTGCCAGCAGCTTAGAGGGGGGCAATGAGCAGTTCTTC. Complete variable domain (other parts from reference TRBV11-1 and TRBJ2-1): EAEVAQSPRYKITEKSQAVAFWCDPISGHATLYWYRQILGQGPELLVQFQDESVVDDSQLPKDRFSAERLKGVDSTLKIQPAELGDSAMYLCASSLEGGNEQFFGPGTRLTVL.